The 21 T cell receptor beta chains in this list originate from one sample, sequenced in a study of control samples from healthy donors and cancer patients. Sequenced by immunoSEQ multiplex PCR; TCRdb stores in-frame clones only, minus some. The table records 130,000 or so clones, about 88% of them present only once. The sequencing input was blood. These TCRs come from a man aged 45-65 years in good health.

The rearrangement joins TRBV7-9 to TRBJ2-3; no firm D call. Germline V gene sequence: CDR1 SEHNR, CDR2 FQNEAQ (reference sequence). This CDR3 comprises 13 residues. V lost 7 bases and J 4 bases, leaving 12 bases between the germline ends. In DNA form, the CDR3 reads TGTGCCAGCAATAAGGGCGGACCAGATACGCAGTATTTT. Translating gives CASNKGGPDTQYF.

This chain links TRBV7-8 with TRBJ1-5; D is uncertain. The V end was cut by 1 base, the J end by 6 bases, with 7 bases between. CDR1 SGHVS and CDR2 FQNEAQ come from the germline V gene. The CDR3 spans 13 residues. This CDR3 is CASSLGGAQPQHF. CDR3 bases: TGTGCCAGCAGCTTAGGGGGAGCTCAGCCCCAGCATTTT.

The chain joins TRBV2 to TRBJ2-2; no firm D call. From germline, CDR1 is SNHLY and CDR2 FYNNEI. The CDR3 loop spans 13 amino acids. With 1 base removed from V and 5 bases from J, the gap between germline ends came to 5 bases. The CDR3 loop is CASSEGGTGELFF. CDR3 sequence (DNA): TGTGCCAGCAGTGAAGGGGGAACCGGGGAGCTGTTTTTT.

V is TRBV3-1 (or the pseudogene TRBV3-2) and J is TRBJ2-1; 9 bases align to TRBD2. V lost 4 bases to trimming and J lost 5 bases; unmatched junction nucleotides: 6. CDR3 length equals 15 residues. CDR1 and CDR2 (germline): LGHDT, YNNKEL (reference sequence). CDR3 bases: TGTGCCAGCAGCCTACGGACTAGCGCCCACAATGAGCAGTTCTTC. Its protein is CASSLRTSAHNEQFF.

This chain joins TRBV15 and TRBJ2-7; D ambiguous. CDR1 is LNHNV and CDR2 is YYDKDF in the germline V gene (reference sequence). The length of the CDR3 is 11 residues. Between the trimmed V and J ends, which lost 0 bases and 5 bases, there was a span of 2 bases. This CDR3 reads CATSRDNEQYF. DNA of the CDR3: TGTGCCACCAGCAGAGATAACGAGCAGTACTTC.

This clone came up a few times. The V gene is TRBV7-9, the J gene TRBJ2-7; 7 bases map to TRBD1. From germline, CDR1 is SEHNR and CDR2 FQNEAQ (reference sequence). There are 13 residues in the CDR3. The V segment lost 6 bases and the J segment 5 bases; nucleotides outside the gene matches: 7. CDR3 sequence (DNA): TGTGCCAGCAGACGACAGGGTTTTGACGAGCAGTACTTC. This sequence encodes CASRRQGFDEQYF. Full variable domain (remainder filled in from reference TRBV7-9 and TRBJ2-7): DTGVSQNPRHKITKRGQNVTFRCDPISEHNRLYWYRQTLGQGPEFLTYFQNEAQLEKSRLLSDRFSAERPKGSFSTLEIQRTEQGDSAMYLCASRRQGFDEQYFGPGTRLTVT.

The chain couples TRBV29-1 to TRBJ1-5; unclear D gene. The CDR3 extends over 12 amino acids. V lost 4 bases and J 1 base, leaving 5 bases between the germline ends. Germline CDR1 reads SQVTM; CDR2 reads ANQGSEA. The CDR3 sequence: CSVAGSNQPQHF. In DNA, the CDR3 is TGCAGCGTTGCGGGGAGCAATCAGCCCCAGCATTTT.

A word on this clone: An end of the junction differs from the germline gene, which may be a read error. The CDR3: CASTEEGQGALYGYTF. CDR3 bases: TGTGCCAGCACTGAAGAAGGACAGGGGGCCCTCTATGGCTACACCTTC. J is TRBJ1-2 and V is TRBV6-1, with TRBD1 matching over 11 bases. Germline-derived CDR1 and CDR2 are MNHNS and SASEGT. There are 16 residues in the CDR3.

The rearrangement uses TRBV4-1 and TRBJ1-3; D gene uncertain. Trimming stripped 0 bases from V and 8 bases from J, with 8 bases between. The germline CDR1 and CDR2 sequences are MGHRA and YSYEKL. The CDR3 loop spans 13 amino acids. CDR3 sequence: CASSQDYSDTIYF. In DNA, the CDR3 is TGCGCCAGCAGCCAAGATTATTCCGACACCATATATTTT.

The rearrangement uses TRBV28 and TRBJ1-5; 8 bases are a match to TRBD1. Germline CDR1 MDHEN, CDR2 SYDVKM. V lost 4 bases and J lost 0; bases outside the gene matches: 14. The length of the CDR3 is 19 residues. The CDR3, as DNA: TGTGCCAGCAGTTCATTTCGACAGGGGAGAAGGTATAGCAATCAGCCCCAGCATTTT. As protein: CASSSFRQGRRYSNQPQHF. The variable domain in full, with the rest retrieved from reference TRBV28 and TRBJ1-5, is DVKVTQSSRYLVKRTGEKVFLECVQDMDHENMFWYRQDPGLGLRLIYFSYDVKMKEKGDIPEGYSVSREKKERFSLILESASTNQTSMYLCASSSFRQGRRYSNQPQHFGDGTRLSIL.

This rearrangement joins TRBV18 to TRBJ1-3; possibly TRBD1 for D (5 bases). The V end was cut by 3 bases, the J end by 0 bases, with 9 bases between. The CDR3 contains 15 residues. The germline CDR1 and CDR2 sequences are KGHSH and LQKENI. The CDR3 region has the DNA TGTGCCAGCTCACCCGGACAAATCTCTGGAAACACCATATATTTT. As protein: CASSPGQISGNTIYF.

V usage is TRBV18 and J usage is TRBJ1-1, with 7 bases fitting TRBD1. The CDR3 has 13 residues. The V and J ends lost 2 bases and 11 bases, in that order; junction bases with no gene match: 8. The V gene's germline CDR1 is KGHSH and CDR2 LQKENI. The CDR3 spells CASSPIQGDSAFF. Written as DNA, the CDR3 is TGTGCCAGCTCACCAATTCAGGGGGATAGTGCTTTCTTT.

CDR3 loop: CASSPQDSPLHF. The CDR3 DNA reads TGTGCCAGCAGCCCCCAGGATTCACCCCTCCACTTT. The V call is TRBV9, the J call TRBJ1-6; the D is unclear. V was trimmed by 4 bases and J by 8 bases, leaving 7 bases between them. The germline gives CDR1 SGDLS, CDR2 YYNGEE. CDR3 size: 12 residues.

CDR3 in DNA: TGCGCCAGCAGCTCGCGAACCCAGTCATACTCTGGGGCCAACGTCCTGACTTTC. Amino acids: CASSSRTQSYSGANVLTF. This sequence joins TRBV5-1 and TRBJ2-6, with D hard to call. CDR1 is SGHRS, CDR2 YFSETQ, per germline. The V gene lost 3 bases and the J gene lost 0 bases, with 16 bases spanning the gap. CDR3 length: 18 residues.

The V and J genes are TRBV29-1 and TRBJ2-7; D is perhaps TRBD1 (6 bases). Germline V gene lookup returns CDR1 SQVTM and CDR2 ANQGSEA. The V end was cut by 6 bases, the J end by 6 bases, with 15 bases between. The CDR3 loop spans 12 amino acids. The DNA for the CDR3 is TGCAGCGTACGGACAGACAATCCCGAGCAGTACTTC. Translated, it gives CSVRTDNPEQYF.

This chain connects TRBV6-1 to TRBJ2-4; 14 bases map to TRBD2. This CDR3 comprises 16 residues. Germline lookup yields CDR1 MNHNS and CDR2 SASEGT. V trimming: 4 bases; J trimming: 2 bases; junction bases outside the gene matches: 1. CDR3 DNA sequence: TGTGCCAGCAGTGGACTAGCGGGGGGGACCAAAAACATTCAGTACTTC. Encoded protein: CASSGLAGGTKNIQYF.

This chain joins TRBV6-6 and TRBJ1-1; D is uncertain. The V end lost 0 bases, the J end lost 1 base, and 12 bases lay between the germline ends. The CDR3 contains 16 residues. Germline CDR1 is MNHNY and CDR2 is SVGAGI (reference sequence). The DNA of the CDR3 is TGTGCCAGCAGTTACTCGGCCTCCTCCCAGAACACTGAAGCTTTCTTT. It translates to CASSYSASSQNTEAFF.

The J gene is TRBJ2-1, the V gene TRBV11-2; no reliable D call. The CDR3 has 15 residues. Germline V CDR1 and CDR2: SGHAT, FQNNGV. Trimming shortened V by 1 base and J by 0 bases, and 7 bases separated the two germline ends. DNA for the CDR3: TGTGCCAGCAGCTTAGGGGCTAGCTCCTACAATGAGCAGTTCTTC. This sequence encodes CASSLGASSYNEQFF.

This clone was seen just once. V and J are TRBV27 and TRBJ2-1, with D possibly matching TRBD2 (6 bases). The CDR3 is made up of 15 amino acids. Germline-derived CDR1 and CDR2 are MNHEY and SMNVEV (reference sequence). The ends were cut back, 7 bases at V and 0 bases at J, with 13 bases in the middle. CDR3 loop: CASTWHGSSYNEQFF. In nucleotides, the CDR3 is TGTGCCAGCACTTGGCACGGGAGCTCCTACAATGAGCAGTTCTTC.

The chain has TRBV6-6 and TRBJ2-1, with TRBD1 as a possible D gene (5 bases). The V gene's germline CDR1 is MNHNY and CDR2 SVGAGI (reference sequence). The CDR3 runs 15 residues. The germline V and J ends were trimmed by 3 bases and 2 bases, with 11 bases remaining between them. DNA of the CDR3: TGTGCCAGCAGTTATTTGACAGCCACCTACAATGAGCAGTTCTTC. It is translated as CASSYLTATYNEQFF.

The chain is built from TRBV27 and TRBJ1-6; D is perhaps TRBD1 (5 bases). Germline CDR1 and CDR2: MNHEY and SMNVEV (reference sequence). There are 15 residues in the CDR3. V dropped 0 bases and J dropped 6 bases, with 9 bases sitting between them. Here the CDR3 reads CASSLSQVFNSPLHF. In DNA form, the CDR3 reads TGTGCCAGCAGTTTATCACAGGTCTTTAATTCACCCCTCCACTTT.